This passage covers 2 T cell receptor beta chains from one sample sequenced in a study of blood T cell repertoires in COVID-19. The table came from immunoSEQ multiplex PCR; TCRdb's copy has only in-frame clones and leaves some out. This sample yields about 140,000 clones, of which 70% to 90% are seen a single time; more than 2% belongs to the top ten. Specimen: peripheral blood. These receptor sequences come from a human donor with acute or convalescent COVID-19. The donor label of this sample is uncertain.

In DNA, the CDR3 is TGTGCCAGCAGCTTGCCCGGGACACTGACCTACGAGCAGTACTTC. This gives the protein CASSLPGTLTYEQYF. The chain carries TRBV11-2 and TRBJ2-7, with D possibly matching TRBD1 (6 bases). The CDR3 has 15 amino acids. CDR1 and CDR2 from the germline V gene are SGHAT and FQNNGV. V lost 3 bases, J lost 2 bases, and 14 bases lay in between.

This clone was observed a few times. The chain recombines TRBV7-8 with TRBJ1-2, with 12 bases aligning to TRBD1. Germline loops: CDR1 SGHVS, CDR2 FQNEAQ. The CDR3 totals 16 residues. Unmatched junction bases numbered 7, after V lost 5 bases and J lost 3 bases. DNA for the CDR3: TGTGCCAGCAGCCACCGGGACAGGGGGCCGGACTATGGCTACACCTTC. Amino acids: CASSHRDRGPDYGYTF.